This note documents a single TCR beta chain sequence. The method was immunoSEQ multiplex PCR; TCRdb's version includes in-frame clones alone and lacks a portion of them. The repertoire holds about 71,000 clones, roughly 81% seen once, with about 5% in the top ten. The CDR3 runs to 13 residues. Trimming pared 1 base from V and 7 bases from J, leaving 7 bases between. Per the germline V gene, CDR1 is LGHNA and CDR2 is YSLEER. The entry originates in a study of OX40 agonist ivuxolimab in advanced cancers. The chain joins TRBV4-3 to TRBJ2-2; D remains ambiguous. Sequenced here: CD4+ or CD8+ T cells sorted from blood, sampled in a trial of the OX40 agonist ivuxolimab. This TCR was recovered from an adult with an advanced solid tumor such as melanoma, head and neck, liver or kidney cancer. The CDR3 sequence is CASSQVPSGELFF. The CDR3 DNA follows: TGCGCCAGCAGCCAAGTTCCTAGCGGGGAGCTGTTTTTT.